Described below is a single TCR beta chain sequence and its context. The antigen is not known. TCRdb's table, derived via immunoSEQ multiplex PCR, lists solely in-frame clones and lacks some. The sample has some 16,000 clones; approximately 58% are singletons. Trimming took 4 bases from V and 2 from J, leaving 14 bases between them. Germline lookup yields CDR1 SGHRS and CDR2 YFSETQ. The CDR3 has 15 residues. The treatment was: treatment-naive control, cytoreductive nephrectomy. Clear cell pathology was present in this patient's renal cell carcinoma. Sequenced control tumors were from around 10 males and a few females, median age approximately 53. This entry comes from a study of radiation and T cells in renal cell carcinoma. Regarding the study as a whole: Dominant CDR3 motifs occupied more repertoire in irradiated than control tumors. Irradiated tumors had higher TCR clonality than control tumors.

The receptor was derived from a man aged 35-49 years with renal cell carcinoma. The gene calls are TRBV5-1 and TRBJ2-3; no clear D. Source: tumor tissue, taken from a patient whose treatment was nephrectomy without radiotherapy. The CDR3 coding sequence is TGCGCCAGCAGCATAATGCCTATACTCACAGATACGCAGTATTTT. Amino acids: CASSIMPILTDTQYF.